Shown below are 18 T cell receptor beta chains from a single sample sequenced in a study of STAT5B mutations in CD4+ large granular lymphocyte leukemia. Data came from immunoSEQ multiplex PCR; TCRdb stores just in-frame clones and leaves some out. The sample holds some 28,000 clones, over 60% seen once. Sequenced material: CD4+ T cells from blood buffy coats. The receptors originated from a human donor in good health.

The chain is built from TRBV2 and TRBJ1-1; TRBD1 is a possible D gene (5 bases). The CDR3 loop spans 13 amino acids. CDR1 SNHLY and CDR2 FYNNEI come from the germline V gene. Trimming removed 5 bases from V and 5 bases from J, with 12 bases in between. CDR3 in amino acids: CASSFRGRTEAFF. For the CDR3, the DNA is TGTGCCAGCAGTTTTAGGGGCCGTACTGAAGCTTTCTTT.

The chain joins TRBV10-1 to TRBJ2-1; 12 nucleotides align to TRBD2. This CDR3 is 15 amino acids long. The junction had 5 bases not matched to a gene; V was cut back by 5 bases and J by 6 bases. Germline CDR1 is WNHNN and CDR2 is SYGVQD (reference sequence). The CDR3 nucleotides read TGCGCCAGCAGTCCGACTAGCGGGAGAATCAATGAGCAGTTCTTC. Translating it yields CASSPTSGRINEQFF.

J is TRBJ1-4 and V is TRBV5-6; a weak D match, TRBD1 (6 bases). Trimming removed 2 bases at V and 3 bases at J, with 14 bases between. This CDR3 is built from 16 residues. The germline CDR1 and CDR2 sequences are SGHDT and YYEEEE. CDR3 sequence (DNA): TGTGCCAGCAGCTTTTTGTTGGGGGGCTCTAATGAAAAACTGTTTTTT. It specifies CASSFLLGGSNEKLFF.

This chain uses TRBV28 with TRBJ1-1, with D possibly being TRBD1 (5 bases). The CDR3 loop spans 17 amino acids. Germline loops: CDR1 MDHEN, CDR2 SYDVKM. The ends were cut back, 6 bases at V and 4 bases at J, with 24 bases in the middle. CDR3 sequence: CASSSPAQRGEGTEAFF. CDR3 DNA sequence: TGTGCCAGCAGCTCACCGGCCCAACGAGGGGAGGGCACTGAAGCTTTCTTT. The full variable domain, in which reference TRBV28 and TRBJ1-1 provide the parts outside the CDR3, is DVKVTQSSRYLVKRTGEKVFLECVQDMDHENMFWYRQDPGLGLRLIYFSYDVKMKEKGDIPEGYSVSREKKERFSLILESASTNQTSMYLCASSSPAQRGEGTEAFFGQGTRLTVV.

J is TRBJ2-1 and V is TRBV4-3, with D tentatively TRBD2 (6 bases). Between the trimmed V and J ends, which lost 0 bases and 3 bases, there was a span of 9 bases. Germline assignment: CDR1 LGHNA and CDR2 YSLEER. This CDR3 is 15 amino acids long. CDR3: CASSQDATSYNEQFF. Here the CDR3 DNA reads TGCGCCAGCAGCCAAGATGCGACTAGCTACAATGAGCAGTTCTTC.

This rearrangement joins TRBV7-9 to TRBJ1-1; tentative D call: TRBD1 (5 bases). V shed 0 bases and J shed 2 bases, with 13 bases lying between them. CDR3 length: 16 amino acids. In germline, CDR1 is SEHNR, CDR2 FQNEAQ (reference sequence). The CDR3 is CASSLARGIINTEAFF. Written as DNA, the CDR3 is TGTGCCAGCAGCTTAGCCCGGGGGATCATCAACACTGAAGCTTTCTTT.

In its sample, this clone was seen a few times. This chain connects TRBV27 to TRBJ2-6, with D possibly TRBD1 on 5 matching bases. CDR3 length equals 16 residues. Germline loops: CDR1 MNHEY, CDR2 SMNVEV (reference sequence). Between the trimmed V and J ends, which lost 3 bases and 0 bases, there was a span of 9 bases. The CDR3 DNA sequence: TGTGCCAGCAGTTTGTACAGGACCTCTGGGGCCAACGTCCTGACTTTC. As protein: CASSLYRTSGANVLTF. Full variable domain (missing parts from reference TRBV27 and TRBJ2-6): EAQVTQNPRYLITVTGKKLTVTCSQNMNHEYMSWYRQDPGLGLRQIYYSMNVEVTDKGDVPEGYKVSRKEKRNFPLILESPSPNQTSLYFCASSLYRTSGANVLTFGAGSRLTVL.

The V gene is TRBV7-2, the J gene TRBJ2-7; D not resolved. Trimming shortened V by 2 bases and J by 8 bases, and 13 bases separated the two germline ends. Germline CDR1 reads SGHTA; CDR2 reads FQGNSA. This CDR3 is 13 amino acids long. CDR3 nucleotide sequence: TGTGCCAGCAGCTTACAGTTACGAATCAAGCAGTACTTC. Amino acid sequence: CASSLQLRIKQYF.

This clone showed up just once. The rearrangement joins TRBV30 to TRBJ1-6; D call uncertain. V was clipped by 3 bases and J by 7 bases, with 10 bases between them. This CDR3 region has 13 residues. Germline values: CDR1 GTSNPN, CDR2 SVGIG (reference sequence). CDR3 sequence (DNA): TGTGCCTGGAGCCTTGAGACAAATTCACCCCTCCACTTT. This encodes CAWSLETNSPLHF.

The chain carries TRBV21-1 and TRBJ1-1; the DNA was not used to check the table's D call, TRBD1. TRBV21-1 is a recognized pseudogene. CDR3 length: 16 amino acids. The CDR3 sequence: CASSLLRTGRTHTAFF. The CDR3 DNA follows: TGTGCCAGCAGCCTCCTCCGGACAGGGCGGACTCACACGGCTTTCTTT.

The J gene is TRBJ2-1, the V gene TRBV14; 12 bases are shared with TRBD1. Germline V lookup: CDR1 SGHDN, CDR2 FVKESK. The junction had 18 bases not matched to a gene; V was cut back by 4 bases and J by 8 bases. The length of the CDR3 is 19 residues. CDR3 amino acids: CASSPIPVITGTGGDEQFF. In DNA form, the CDR3 reads TGTGCCAGCAGCCCAATACCGGTCATAACCGGGACAGGGGGCGATGAGCAGTTCTTC.

V and J are TRBV6-1 and TRBJ2-3; D is unresolved. Trimming cost V 5 bases and J 2 bases, with 14 bases left between them. Germline V lookup: CDR1 MNHNS, CDR2 SASEGT. The CDR3 totals 15 residues. CDR3 amino acids: CASSTLTTATDTQYF. The CDR3 DNA reads TGTGCCAGCAGTACCCTTACTACCGCCACAGATACGCAGTATTTT.

This clone was detected only once. The chain couples TRBV30 to TRBJ1-2; the D is unclear. The CDR3 is 12 residues long. V was shortened by 2 bases and J by 12 bases, with 16 bases between the two germline ends. The germline gives CDR1 GTSNPN, CDR2 SVGIG (reference sequence). The CDR3 DNA reads TGTGCCTGGAGTAGTACCTTGGGTGGGAACACCTTC. Translating it yields CAWSSTLGGNTF.

This clone was detected only a few times. The V and J genes are TRBV4-3 and TRBJ2-3, with D possibly called TRBD1 or TRBD2 (5 bases each). The germline CDR1 and CDR2 sequences are LGHNA and YSLEER. With 0 bases removed from V and 1 base from J, the gap between germline ends came to 14 bases. This CDR3 comprises 17 residues. The CDR3 here is CASSQDPLGDGTDTQYF. In DNA, the CDR3 is TGCGCCAGCAGCCAAGATCCATTGGGGGACGGCACAGATACGCAGTATTTT.

The chain recombines TRBV30 with TRBJ2-7; 9 nucleotides line up with TRBD1. The CDR3 totals 13 residues. The J segment lost 4 bases and the V segment lost 4 bases, leaving 5 bases of the junction unmatched. Germline lookup yields CDR1 GTSNPN and CDR2 SVGIG (reference sequence). This CDR3 reads CAWTRTGVYEQYF. The CDR3 DNA sequence: TGTGCCTGGACCCGGACAGGGGTTTACGAGCAGTACTTC.

The J gene is TRBJ2-3, the V gene TRBV6-6, with D perhaps TRBD1 or TRBD2 (5 bases each). The V end lost 7 bases, the J end lost 0 bases, and 14 bases lay between the germline ends. There are 15 residues in the CDR3. CDR1 and CDR2 (germline): MNHNY, SVGAGI (reference sequence). The CDR3 loop is CASMDLGVSTDTQYF. The CDR3 DNA sequence: TGTGCCAGCATGGATCTGGGGGTAAGCACAGATACGCAGTATTTT.

V is TRBV30 and J is TRBJ1-2; a possible D gene is TRBD1 (5 bases). From germline, CDR1 is GTSNPN and CDR2 SVGIG (reference sequence). The CDR3 runs 15 residues. Deletions cut 0 bases from V and 3 bases from J, with 14 bases between. The CDR3 DNA sequence: TGTGCCTGGAGTGTAAGTCGGCGGGGGGACTATGGCTACACCTTC. This gives the protein CAWSVSRRGDYGYTF.

The chain couples TRBV11-2 to TRBJ2-1, with 9 bases aligning to TRBD1. Germline V gene lookup returns CDR1 SGHAT and CDR2 FQNNGV. CDR3 length equals 11 residues. Trimming removed 5 bases from V and 15 bases from J; junction bases left unmatched: 5. The CDR3 loop is CASSRDRAVFF. The CDR3 nucleotides read TGTGCCAGCAGCAGGGACAGGGCGGTGTTCTTC.